The 17 T cell receptor beta chains given below trace back to one sample, sequenced in a study of blood T cells in healthy people across ages. Using a J-beta primer mix together with a sample-barcoded 5' primer, a second PCR was run for about 6 to 11 cycles. TCRdb re-derived calls from the 5' RACE reads in MiXCR, one entry per CDR3 protein. This sample has about 1.1 million distinct CDR3 sequences, with more than 30% found just once. The sample was blood. The receptors shown here come from a man younger than 30 in good health.

This clonotype was recorded a few times. The rearrangement uses TRBV13 and TRBJ2-3, with TRBD1 identical over 7 bases. This CDR3 comprises 17 residues. Germline-derived CDR1 and CDR2 are PRHDT and FYEKMQ (reference sequence). Trimming removed 4 bases from V and 0 bases from J; junction bases left unmatched: 10. The DNA of the CDR3 is TGTGCCAGCAGCTCACGACAGGGTGGCCTTAGCACAGATACGCAGTATTTT. It yields the protein CASSSRQGGLSTDTQYF.

This chain uses TRBV7-9 with TRBJ2-2; D call uncertain. V lost 3 bases and J lost 6, with 8 bases in between. Looked up from germline, CDR1 is SEHNR and CDR2 is FQNEAQ (reference sequence). This CDR3 has 13 residues. The CDR3 coding sequence is TGTGCCAGCAGCTTGGTAGTGGCCGGGGAGCTGTTTTTT. It specifies CASSLVVAGELFF.

In this sample, this clonotype turned up a few times. V is TRBV25-1 and J is TRBJ1-1, with unresolved D. Germline CDR1 is MGHDK and CDR2 is SYGVNS. The CDR3 has 11 amino acids. Trimming shortened V by 4 bases and J by 11 bases, and 11 bases separated the two germline ends. CDR3 bases: TGTGCCAGCAGTGGGACGAGTTCGGCTTTCTTT. Residues: CASSGTSSAFF.

This clonotype was seen a handful of times. The chain recombines TRBV5-1 with TRBJ2-1; 10 positions match TRBD1. V dropped 5 bases and J dropped 8; count of bases not matched to a gene: 13. Germline V CDR1 and CDR2: SGHRS, YFSETQ. This CDR3 contains 16 residues. CDR3 sequence reads: CASSSPGGQGLDEQFF. Written as DNA, the CDR3 is TGCGCCAGCAGTTCCCCAGGGGGACAGGGGTTAGATGAGCAGTTCTTC.

This clonotype was recorded at least ten times. This rearrangement joins TRBV12-3 or TRBV12-4 to TRBJ1-1; weak D call: TRBD1 (5 bases). This CDR3 has 15 residues. V was shortened by 5 bases and J by 2 bases, with 15 bases between the two germline ends. CDR3 in amino acids: CASSGARVTNTEAFF. CDR3 DNA sequence: TGTGCCAGCAGTGGGGCGAGGGTCACTAACACTGAAGCTTTCTTT.

This clonotype was observed a handful of times. This sequence joins TRBV5-1 and TRBJ2-1; 8 bases match TRBD1. This CDR3 has 14 residues. Germline CDR1 and CDR2: SGHRS and YFSETQ. Trimming took 9 bases from V and 5 from J; bases not matched to a gene: 10. CDR3 protein: CATSKGDRNNEQFF. The CDR3 nucleotides are TGCGCCACTTCGAAGGGGGACAGGAACAATGAGCAGTTCTTC.

In its sample, this clonotype was seen a few times. The chain couples TRBV7-2 to TRBJ2-7; 14 bases fit TRBD2. CDR1 is SGHTA, CDR2 FQGNSA, per germline. CDR3 size: 17 residues. V shed 1 base, J shed 3 bases, and the junction held 5 bases outside the gene matches. The CDR3 nucleotides read TGTGCCAGCAGCTTAGGAGGACTAGCGGGGGGTCTCTACGAGCAGTACTTC. Translating it yields CASSLGGLAGGLYEQYF.

The chain employs TRBV29-1 and TRBJ1-2; 8 positions match TRBD1. The trim removed 8 bases at V and 4 bases at J, leaving 12 bases unmatched. The CDR3 runs to 14 residues. The germline CDR1 and CDR2 sequences are SQVTM and ANQGSEA. CDR3 protein: CSLDRVDQSYGYTF. The CDR3 region has the DNA TGCAGCCTGGACAGGGTGGACCAATCCTATGGCTACACCTTC.

This clonotype was seen only a few times. This rearrangement joins TRBV7-3 to TRBJ2-6; D gene ambiguous. Per the germline V gene, CDR1 is SGHTA and CDR2 is FQGTGA. The CDR3 contains 15 residues. The germline V and J ends were trimmed by 0 bases and 1 base, with 4 bases remaining between them. CDR3 sequence (DNA): TGTGCCAGCAGCTTAACCAGGTCTGGGGCCAACGTCCTGACTTTC. Its protein is CASSLTRSGANVLTF.

The chain has TRBV28 and TRBJ1-2; tentative D call: TRBD1 (6 bases). The CDR3 runs to 14 residues. Trimming took off 5 bases at V and 6 bases at J, with 16 bases between the two ends. Germline V gene data show CDR1 as MDHEN and CDR2 as SYDVKM. The CDR3 DNA sequence: TGTGCCAGCAGTCCCAGAGACAGGCCCAATGGCTACACCTTC. It codes for CASSPRDRPNGYTF.

This clonotype has more than one count but fewer than ten. V usage is TRBV4-2 and J usage is TRBJ1-2, with D possibly being TRBD1 (5 bases). This CDR3 spans 15 amino acids. V was cut by 4 bases and J by 6 bases, with 18 bases left in between. Germline V gene lookup returns CDR1 LGHNA and CDR2 YNFKEQ. CDR3 nucleotides: TGTGCCAGCAGCCCCAAACAGGCAGATTTTCATGGCTACACCTTC. Amino acid sequence: CASSPKQADFHGYTF.

The chain employs TRBV5-1 and TRBJ2-3; 13 bases are shared with TRBD2. J lost 7 bases, V lost 0 bases, and 8 bases had no gene match. The CDR3 totals 17 residues. The germline CDR1 and CDR2 sequences are SGHRS and YFSETQ. CDR3 in DNA: TGCGCCAGCAGCTTGGGGGGGACTAGCGGGGACCTTCATACGCAGTATTTT. It is translated as CASSLGGTSGDLHTQYF. Full variable domain (outside the CDR3, taken from reference TRBV5-1 and TRBJ2-3): KAGVTQTPRYLIKTRGQQVTLSCSPISGHRSVSWYQQTPGQGLQFLFEYFSETQRNKGNFPGRFSGRQFSNSRSEMNVSTLELGDSALYLCASSLGGTSGDLHTQYFGPGTRLTVL.

This clonotype was picked up a small number of times. V usage is TRBV6-6 and J usage is TRBJ1-5; D call uncertain. V was pared by 0 bases and J by 0 bases, with 9 bases between. Looked up from germline, CDR1 is MNHNY and CDR2 is SVGAGI (reference sequence). The CDR3 sequence is 16 residues long. In DNA form, the CDR3 reads TGTGCCAGCAGTTACTCGATTTGGAGTAGCAATCAGCCCCAGCATTTT. Translated: CASSYSIWSSNQPQHF.

This clonotype was detected only a few times. The gene calls are TRBV6-5 and TRBJ1-6, with D unclear. V gave up 8 bases and J gave up 7 bases, with 21 bases separating them. The CDR3 sequence is 16 residues long. In germline, CDR1 is MNHEY, CDR2 SVGAGI. The CDR3, as DNA: TGTGCCAGCCAAAGGGAACCCTACGTCAGCAATTCACCCCTCCACTTT. Protein product: CASQREPYVSNSPLHF.

This clonotype was seen only once. This rearrangement joins TRBV7-3 to TRBJ2-7; D possibly corresponds to TRBD2 (6 bases). V lost 2 bases, J lost 2 bases, and 10 bases lay in between. The CDR3 length is 14 residues. Germline CDR1 and CDR2: SGHTA and FQGTGA. This CDR3 reads CASSLLSGPYEQYF. CDR3 DNA sequence: TGTGCCAGCAGCTTACTCAGCGGGCCCTACGAGCAGTACTTC.

This clonotype was seen more than once but under ten times. This chain links TRBV20-1 with TRBJ2-5, with D possibly being TRBD2 (5 bases). CDR1 DFQATT and CDR2 SNEGSKA come from the germline V gene (reference sequence). This CDR3 spans 12 amino acids. The V end was cut by 5 bases, the J end by 2 bases, with 9 bases between. The CDR3 DNA follows: TGCAGTGCTCCTAGGAGGCAAGAGACCCAGTACTTC. It yields the protein CSAPRRQETQYF.

This clonotype has a count of ten or more. This chain uses TRBV6-4 with TRBJ2-1, with TRBD2 identical over 10 bases. CDR1 is MRHNA and CDR2 is SNTAGT in the germline V gene. The CDR3 is 16 residues long. V trimming: 2 bases; J trimming: 4 bases; junction bases outside the gene matches: 5. CDR3 sequence reads: CASSDPLAGGYNEQFF. The CDR3 DNA reads as TGTGCCAGCAGTGACCCTTTAGCGGGGGGTTACAATGAGCAGTTCTTC.